This T cell receptor beta chain originates from a study of cytomegalovirus exposure and HLA in healthy donors. V lost 5 bases to trimming and J lost 1 base; unmatched junction nucleotides: 11. The germline V gene has CDR1 SGHAT and CDR2 FQNNGV. The CDR3 consists of 16 residues. Vbeta (60) and Jbeta (13) primers were used in the PCR. Generated by immunoSEQ multiplex PCR, the TCRdb table keeps only in-frame clones and is missing some. The table has about 210,000 clones, 70% to 90% seen once; the top ten hold around 0.31%. Findings and limits, study-wide: There was a cluster of highly shared sequence variants that was likely a sequencing artifact. Rarity characterized most TCR sequences, yet some public TCRs appeared in many donors. In a later analysis, a genetic analysis reported fewer productive-TCR N-insertions in an Asian-associated ancestry cluster than the cohort average.

Worth noting for this clone: The antigen remains unidentified.

Specimen: PBMCs. The sequence was collected from a woman in her thirties in good health and CMV-seronegative. The genes are TRBV11-2 and TRBJ2-7, with TRBD2 identical over 7 bases. The CDR3 loop is CASSPGVAGLSYEQYF. In DNA, the CDR3 is TGTGCCAGCAGCCCCGGAGTAGCGGGCCTATCCTACGAGCAGTACTTC.